The clone carrying this T cell receptor (beta chain) was detected once. Its antigen is currently unknown. The data stem from a study of cytomegalovirus exposure and HLA in healthy donors. Study at large: The 120 validation repertoires were produced on the same platform as the roughly 670 repertoires of the first cohort. This was reported in a later analysis. Study-level results: The investigators catalogued some 150 TCR beta chains as cytomegalovirus-associated. There were a few CMV-associated chains whose specificity for CMV antigens was confirmed in vitro.

TCRdb's table, derived via immunoSEQ multiplex PCR, lists solely in-frame clones and lacks some. This sample has approximately 200,000 clones; roughly 82% occur once, and the top ten carry roughly 7%. V lost 7 bases and J lost 6; bases outside the gene matches: 8. This CDR3 has 14 residues. Per the germline V gene, CDR1 is MDHEN and CDR2 is SYDVKM. The sequence came from a young man in good health and CMV-seropositive. The source material was PBMCs. The V call is TRBV28, the J call TRBJ1-5; 8 positions match TRBD1. This chain's CDR3 is CASKKDRVAQPQHF. As DNA, the CDR3 is TGTGCCAGCAAGAAGGACAGGGTGGCTCAGCCCCAGCATTTT.